This note documents a single TCR beta chain sequence. This record belongs to a study of memory CD4+ T cells and cytomegalovirus serostatus. TCRdb's table, derived via immunoSEQ multiplex PCR, lists solely in-frame clones and lacks some. The table includes over 75,000 clones, about four fifths detected once. Single viable CD3+CD4+CD8-CD45RO+ cells were sorted as the memory CD4+ T cells. The CDR3 loop spans 16 amino acids. V lost 2 bases, J lost 7 bases, and 10 bases stayed unmatched. Germline CDR1 reads MNHNY; CDR2 reads SVGAGI (reference sequence). Sequencing was done on a sample of memory CD4+ T cells from blood. This TCR was recovered from an adult in good health and CMV-seropositive. The chain uses TRBV6-6 and TRBJ1-4; 7 bases are shared with TRBD1. CDR3 protein: CASSYPGQPFSEKLFF. CDR3 in DNA: TGTGCCAGCAGTTACCCGGGACAGCCCTTCAGTGAAAAACTGTTTTTT.